These T cell receptor beta chains were read from a single sample in a study of OX40 agonist ivuxolimab in advanced cancers. Data came from immunoSEQ multiplex PCR; TCRdb stores just in-frame clones and leaves some out. The sample lists about 98,000 clones, around 94% seen once, with roughly 0.26% in the top ten. The sequences come from CD4+ or CD8+ T cells sorted from blood, collected in a trial of the OX40 agonist ivuxolimab. These receptors all stem from an adult with an advanced solid tumor such as melanoma, head and neck, liver or kidney cancer. Both conserved end residues are part of each CDR3.

TRBV7-3 CASSQRFLNEQFF
TRBV30 CAWSGPGTAFGNSNQPQHF
TRBV6-6 CASSYRETNYGYTF
TRBV6-4 CASRPHGGPITDTQYF
TRBV18 CASSPQQTNGYTF
TRBV7-3 CASSSLRGDNEQFF
TRBV5-4 CASSSPGQGNLEQYF
TRBV28 CASSLLTGSNYGYTF
TRBV16 CASSQRHSHLRDRGTLNPGNTIYF
TRBV28 CASSSPFTGQGHIQYF
TRBV28 CASSFSIGTATYGYTF
TRBV6-1 CASSEQWVGYTF
TRBV19 CASSIVGTSSQFF
TRBV2 CASSPDRFYQPQHF
TRBV6-1 CASSVSRQGAYYGYTF
TRBV20-1 CSAFSYGVQFF
TRBV6-1 CASSSDSIGKLFF
TRBV7-2 CASSPQGGVGNEQFF
TRBV28 CASSLGSLFF
TRBV7-9 CASSLTSGNTIYF
TRBV25-1 CASSEAGQPQHF
TRBV28 CASSPLGATKLFF
TRBV6-5 CASSYFGGGTEAFF
TRBV2 CASIRGFVEKLFF
TRBV28 CASGLGVKPQHF
TRBV28 CASSLRLAGLGEQFF
TRBV27 CASSVIPSNQPQHF
TRBV18 CASSPSSGSPDTQYF
TRBV9 CATSSGLGDTQYF
TRBV4-2 CASSHSLYEQYF
TRBV30 CAWSVLGGPNTEAFF
TRBV6-6 CASQRQGRYYEQYF
TRBV15 CATNDDREYQPQHF
TRBV7-2 CASSFGTVNEQFF
TRBV7-6 CASSLEFAGQPQHF
TRBV11-2 CASSQEINSPLHF
TRBV9 CASSVAASTDTQYF
TRBV30 CAWISVSYNEQFF
TRBV5-4 CASSLPGGMNTEAFF
TRBV4-1 CASSQPKGGVKGYTF
TRBV30 CAWSVRSGLAYNSPLHF
TRBV11-3 CASSSSPGASGSGQFF
TRBV6-1 CASSPDRYSYNEQFF
TRBV2 CASSVGQGVYSNQPQHF
TRBV2 CASSLIREGNYGYTF
TRBV7-2 CASSSARLWAAQYF
TRBV5-6 CASSLMGLDQPQHF
TRBV30 CAWSVTLTGTQETQYF